This TCR beta chain was obtained from a study of blood T cell repertoires in COVID-19. Across the study: Samples representing acute and convalescent COVID-19 were sourced from the United States, Italy and Spain. The analysed material was cDNA or gDNA that came from T cells, B-cell-depleted T cells, or PBMCs.

The CDR3 has 14 residues. V was cut by 4 bases and J by 3 bases, with 14 bases left in between. Germline V gene sequence: CDR1 SGHKS, CDR2 YYEKEE (reference sequence). Ages ranged from roughly 18 to 95 years, with residence in under 25 US areas. Symptom resolution, clearance, or two negative PCRs marked donors in Cohort 3 as recovered. Profiling relied on immunoSEQ multiplex PCR, and the TCRdb table lists in-frame clones only, not all of them. The table includes 180,000 or so clones, over 80% detected once. Sample: PBMCs or T cells enriched from blood (not recorded which). The genes are TRBV5-5 and TRBJ2-7, with D possibly matching TRBD1 (6 bases). This TCR was recovered from a woman aged 60 to 75 who had recovered from COVID-19. The CDR3 region is CASSLPDRSYEQYF. CDR3 DNA sequence: TGTGCCAGCAGCCTCCCCGACAGGAGCTACGAGCAGTACTTC.